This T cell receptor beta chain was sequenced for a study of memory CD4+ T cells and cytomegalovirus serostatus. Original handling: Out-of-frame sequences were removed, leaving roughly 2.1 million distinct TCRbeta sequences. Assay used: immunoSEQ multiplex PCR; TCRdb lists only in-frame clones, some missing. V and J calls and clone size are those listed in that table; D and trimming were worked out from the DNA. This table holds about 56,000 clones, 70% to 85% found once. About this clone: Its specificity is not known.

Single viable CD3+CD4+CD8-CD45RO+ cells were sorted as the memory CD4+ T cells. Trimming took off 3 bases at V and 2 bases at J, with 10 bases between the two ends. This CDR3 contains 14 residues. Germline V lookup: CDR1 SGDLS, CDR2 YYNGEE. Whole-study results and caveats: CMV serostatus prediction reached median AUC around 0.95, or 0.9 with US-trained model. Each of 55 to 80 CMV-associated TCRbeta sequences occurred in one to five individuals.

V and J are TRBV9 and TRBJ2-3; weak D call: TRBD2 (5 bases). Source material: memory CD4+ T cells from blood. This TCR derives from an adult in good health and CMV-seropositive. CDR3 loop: CASSARTDTDTQYF. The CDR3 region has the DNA TGTGCCAGCAGCGCCCGGACTGACACAGATACGCAGTATTTT.